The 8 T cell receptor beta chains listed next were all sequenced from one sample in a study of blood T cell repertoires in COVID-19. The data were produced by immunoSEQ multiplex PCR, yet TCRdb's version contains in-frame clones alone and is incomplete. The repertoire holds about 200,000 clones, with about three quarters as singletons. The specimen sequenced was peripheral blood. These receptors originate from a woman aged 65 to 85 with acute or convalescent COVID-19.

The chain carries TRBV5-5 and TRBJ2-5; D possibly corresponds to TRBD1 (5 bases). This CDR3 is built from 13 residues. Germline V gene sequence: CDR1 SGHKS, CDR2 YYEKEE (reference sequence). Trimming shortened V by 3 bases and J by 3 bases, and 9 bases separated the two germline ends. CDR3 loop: CASSYDSKETQYF. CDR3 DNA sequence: TGTGCCAGCAGCTACGACAGTAAAGAGACCCAGTACTTC. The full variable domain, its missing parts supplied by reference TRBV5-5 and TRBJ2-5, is DAGVTQSPTHLIKTRGQQVTLRCSPISGHKSVSWYQQVLGQGPQFIFQYYEKEERGRGNFPDRFSARQFPNYSSELNVNALLLGDSALYLCASSYDSKETQYFGPGTRLLVL.

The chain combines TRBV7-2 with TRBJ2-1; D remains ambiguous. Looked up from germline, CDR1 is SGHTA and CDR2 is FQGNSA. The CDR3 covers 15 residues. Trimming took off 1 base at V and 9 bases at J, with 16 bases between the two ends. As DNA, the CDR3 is TGTGCCAGCAGCTTAGTCTTGATGGCATTTGGTGAGCAGTTCTTC. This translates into CASSLVLMAFGEQFF.

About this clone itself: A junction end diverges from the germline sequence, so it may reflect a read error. The CDR3 DNA sequence: TGTGCCACCAGTGATTCCACTAAGAGGCATGGCTGCACCTTC. It codes for CATSDSTKRHGCTF. V usage is TRBV24-1 and J usage is TRBJ1-2; D remains unclear. The CDR3 covers 14 residues. Germline V gives CDR1 KGHDR, CDR2 SFDVKD.

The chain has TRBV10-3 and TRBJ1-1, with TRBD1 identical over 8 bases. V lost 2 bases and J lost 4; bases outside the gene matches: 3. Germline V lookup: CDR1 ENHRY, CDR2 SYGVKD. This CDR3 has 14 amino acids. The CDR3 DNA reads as TGTGCCATCAGTGAGCGGACAGGGTCCACTGAAGCTTTCTTT. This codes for CAISERTGSTEAFF.

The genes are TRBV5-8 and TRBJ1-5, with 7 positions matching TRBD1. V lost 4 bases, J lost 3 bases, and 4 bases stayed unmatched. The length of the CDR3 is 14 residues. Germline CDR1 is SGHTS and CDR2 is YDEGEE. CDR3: CASSEGQFNQPQHF. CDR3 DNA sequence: TGTGCCAGCAGCGAGGGACAGTTCAATCAGCCCCAGCATTTT. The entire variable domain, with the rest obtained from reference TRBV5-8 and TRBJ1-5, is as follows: EAGVTQSPTHLIKTRGQQATLRCSPISGHTSVYWYQQALGLGLQFLLWYDEGEERNRGNFPPRFSGRQFPNYSSELNVNALELEDSALYLCASSEGQFNQPQHFGDGTRLSIL.

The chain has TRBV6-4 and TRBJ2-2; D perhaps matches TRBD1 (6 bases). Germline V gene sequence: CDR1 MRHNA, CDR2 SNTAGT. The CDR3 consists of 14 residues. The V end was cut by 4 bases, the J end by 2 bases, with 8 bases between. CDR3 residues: CASSAQGNTGELFF. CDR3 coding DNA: TGTGCCAGCAGTGCACAGGGAAACACCGGGGAGCTGTTTTTT.

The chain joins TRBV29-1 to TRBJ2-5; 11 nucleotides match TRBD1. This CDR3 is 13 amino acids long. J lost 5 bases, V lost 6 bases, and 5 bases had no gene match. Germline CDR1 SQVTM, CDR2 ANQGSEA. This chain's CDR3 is CSVGGTGGETQYF. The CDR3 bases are TGCAGCGTGGGAGGGACAGGGGGTGAGACCCAGTACTTC.

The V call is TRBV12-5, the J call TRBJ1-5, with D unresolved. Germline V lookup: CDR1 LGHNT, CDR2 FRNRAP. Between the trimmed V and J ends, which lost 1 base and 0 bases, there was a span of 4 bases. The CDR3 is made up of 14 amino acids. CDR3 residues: CASGLAYSNQPQHF. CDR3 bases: TGTGCTAGTGGTTTGGCTTATAGCAATCAGCCCCAGCATTTT. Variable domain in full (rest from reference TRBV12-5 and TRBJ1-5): DARVTQTPRHKVTEMGQEVTMRCQPILGHNTVFWYRQTMMQGLELLAYFRNRAPLDDSGMPKDRFSAEMPDATLATLKIQPSEPRDSAVYFCASGLAYSNQPQHFGDGTRLSIL.